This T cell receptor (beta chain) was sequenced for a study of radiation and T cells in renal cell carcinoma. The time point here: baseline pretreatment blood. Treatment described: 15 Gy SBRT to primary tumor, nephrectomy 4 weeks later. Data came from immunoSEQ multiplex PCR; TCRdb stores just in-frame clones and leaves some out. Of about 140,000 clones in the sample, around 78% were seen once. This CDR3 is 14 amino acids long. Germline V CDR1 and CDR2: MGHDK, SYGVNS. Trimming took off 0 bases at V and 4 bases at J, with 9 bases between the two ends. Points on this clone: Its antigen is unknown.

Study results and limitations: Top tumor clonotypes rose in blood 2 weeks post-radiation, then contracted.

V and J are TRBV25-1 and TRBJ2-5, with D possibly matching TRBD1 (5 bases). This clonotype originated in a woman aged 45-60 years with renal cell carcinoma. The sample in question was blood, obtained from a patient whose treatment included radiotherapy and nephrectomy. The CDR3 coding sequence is TGTGCCAGCAGTGAATACAAGGGGTCAGAGACCCAGTACTTC. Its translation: CASSEYKGSETQYF.